Listed here are 20 T cell receptor beta chains from one sample, sequenced in a study of cytomegalovirus exposure and HLA in healthy donors. The PCR made use of 60 Vbeta and 13 Jbeta primers. Using immunoSEQ multiplex PCR, the repertoire was profiled, and TCRdb retains in-frame clones only, with some absent. This table holds around 97,000 clones, about 71% found once. The source material was PBMCs. The receptor set was obtained from a woman aged 50 to 60 in good health and CMV-seronegative.

The chain recombines TRBV7-9 with TRBJ2-1; D is unresolved. Germline V lookup: CDR1 SEHNR, CDR2 FQNEAQ (reference sequence). V lost 1 base and J lost 8, with 12 bases in between. CDR3 length: 14 residues. The CDR3 nucleotides read TGTGCCAGCAGCTTAGATCTATCCGCCCATGAGCAGTTCTTC. This translates into CASSLDLSAHEQFF. The variable domain in full, with the rest retrieved from reference TRBV7-9 and TRBJ2-1, is DTGVSQNPRHKITKRGQNVTFRCDPISEHNRLYWYRQTLGQGPEFLTYFQNEAQLEKSRLLSDRFSAERPKGSFSTLEIQRTEQGDSAMYLCASSLDLSAHEQFFGPGTRLTVL.

This clone was seen a single time. The chain links TRBV7-9 to TRBJ2-1; possibly TRBD1 for D (5 bases). The CDR3 is 12 amino acids. From germline, CDR1 is SEHNR and CDR2 FQNEAQ (reference sequence). Trimming took 4 bases from V and 12 from J, leaving 13 bases between them. CDR3 protein: CASSSDTIGQFF. The CDR3, as DNA: TGTGCCAGCAGCTCGGACACAATAGGGCAGTTCTTC.

The sample holds one count of this clone. Distinct nucleotide sequences in the sample also encode this CDR3. The chain combines TRBV9 with TRBJ1-2, with TRBD1 matching 7 bases. In germline, CDR1 is SGDLS, CDR2 YYNGEE. Trimming took 0 bases from V and 14 from J; bases not matched to a gene: 13. The CDR3 totals 14 residues. In DNA form, the CDR3 reads TGTGCCAGCAGCGTAGGTGGGGACAGCCCCATTAGGACCTTC. It is translated as CASSVGGDSPIRTF.

This clone was detected only a few times. The V call is TRBV21-1, the J call TRBJ1-3; TRBD1 reflects the table's D call only, with no check against the DNA. TRBV21-1 is an annotated pseudogene. This CDR3 spans 17 amino acids. The CDR3 DNA is TGTGCCAGCTCACCTAATGGAACAGCTGGCTCTGGAAACACCATATATTTT. The encoded protein is CASSPNGTAGSGNTIYF.

This clone occurred a few times. This chain connects TRBV9 to TRBJ2-7; 12 bases are a match to TRBD2. The germline V gene encodes CDR1 SGDLS and CDR2 YYNGEE. CDR3 size: 15 residues. V lost 2 bases and J lost 6; bases outside the gene matches: 6. The CDR3 region is CASSVTSGSVLEQYF. CDR3 coding DNA: TGTGCCAGCAGCGTGACTAGCGGGAGTGTCCTCGAGCAGTACTTC.

This clone was seen more than once but under ten times. The chain combines TRBV28 with TRBJ2-3; D possibly corresponds to TRBD2 (5 bases). CDR1 is MDHEN and CDR2 is SYDVKM in the germline V gene. The V end was cut by 8 bases, the J end by 0 bases, with 12 bases between. This CDR3 contains 14 residues. The CDR3 protein is CASGSTRSTDTQYF. The DNA for the CDR3 is TGTGCCAGCGGGTCCACTAGGAGCACAGATACGCAGTATTTT.

V usage is TRBV27 and J usage is TRBJ2-5; a possible D gene is TRBD1 (5 bases). The ends were cut back, 4 bases at V and 9 bases at J, with 12 bases in the middle. This CDR3 has 12 residues. Germline V CDR1 and CDR2: MNHEY, SMNVEV (reference sequence). CDR3 amino acids: CASSSWGEAQYF. The CDR3 DNA is TGTGCCAGCAGTTCTTGGGGCGAGGCCCAGTACTTC.

V gene TRBV27 combines with J gene TRBJ2-1, with 10 bases identical to TRBD2. The V gene end was trimmed by 7 bases and the J gene end by 4 bases; junction bases not matched to a gene: 7. The CDR3 has 15 residues. Germline-derived CDR1 and CDR2 are MNHEY and SMNVEV (reference sequence). The CDR3 loop is CASTVAGGPYNEQFF. CDR3 nucleotides: TGTGCCAGCACCGTAGCGGGAGGCCCATACAATGAGCAGTTCTTC.

The J gene is TRBJ2-1, the V gene TRBV7-2; 7 nucleotides agree with TRBD2. Losses at the gene ends were 1 base for V and 7 bases for J; bases not matched to a gene: 4. Looked up from germline, CDR1 is SGHTA and CDR2 is FQGNSA. The CDR3 has 14 residues. This chain's CDR3 is CASSLVGGENEQFF. CDR3 nucleotide sequence: TGTGCCAGCAGCTTAGTGGGAGGGGAAAATGAGCAGTTCTTC. Filled out from reference TRBV7-2 and TRBJ2-1, the complete variable domain reads GAGVSQSPSNKVTEKGKDVELRCDPISGHTALYWYRQSLGQGLEFLIYFQGNSAPDKSGLPSDRFSAERTGGSVSTLTIQRTQQEDSAVYLCASSLVGGENEQFFGPGTRLTVL.

This sequence joins TRBV6-5 and TRBJ1-6; D unclear. V dropped 5 bases and J dropped 10 bases, with 12 bases sitting between them. In germline, CDR1 is MNHEY, CDR2 SVGAGI. The CDR3 has 13 residues. The CDR3 here is CASSPRARSPLHF. The CDR3 nucleotides read TGTGCCAGCAGTCCCCGAGCGAGATCACCCCTCCACTTT.

The chain recombines TRBV29-1 with TRBJ2-1; D remains unclear. Trimming left V 2 bases short and J 5 bases short, with 4 bases between. CDR1 is SQVTM, CDR2 ANQGSEA, per germline. This CDR3 contains 11 residues. The CDR3 is CSVEPDNEQFF. The CDR3 nucleotides are TGCAGCGTTGAACCCGACAATGAGCAGTTCTTC.

The chain joins TRBV7-2 to TRBJ2-2, with a possible D match to TRBD2 (8 bases). Per the germline V gene, CDR1 is SGHTA and CDR2 is FQGNSA. V was trimmed by 8 bases and J by 7 bases, leaving 23 bases between them. The CDR3 length is 16 residues. The CDR3 region has the DNA TGTGCCAGCGGCTCACAGGGGCCCGGGGGGGACGGGGAGCTGTTTTTT. Its translation: CASGSQGPGGDGELFF.

The genes are TRBV11-2 and TRBJ1-1; TRBD1 is a possible D gene (6 bases). CDR1 SGHAT and CDR2 FQNNGV come from the germline V gene. The CDR3 loop spans 14 amino acids. The V end was cut by 0 bases, the J end by 5 bases, with 10 bases between. The DNA of the CDR3 is TGTGCCAGCAGCTTAGAAGGGGGACGGACTGAAGCTTTCTTT. Amino acids: CASSLEGGRTEAFF.

V usage is TRBV7-3 and J usage is TRBJ2-5, with TRBD2 matching over 9 bases. The CDR3 sequence is 16 residues long. The trim removed 5 bases at V and 5 bases at J, leaving 12 bases unmatched. Germline V CDR1 and CDR2: SGHTA, FQGTGA. In nucleotides, the CDR3 is TGTGCCAGCAGCCTCGGTAGCGGGAGTGGGGGGGAGACCCAGTACTTC. Residues: CASSLGSGSGGETQYF.

This chain connects TRBV6-1 to TRBJ2-5, with TRBD1 identical over 7 bases. J lost 5 bases, V lost 0 bases, and 12 bases had no gene match. The CDR3 has 17 residues. The germline gives CDR1 MNHNS, CDR2 SASEGT. The CDR3: CASSEARSNRGWETQYF. In DNA form, the CDR3 reads TGTGCCAGCAGTGAAGCAAGAAGTAACAGGGGATGGGAGACCCAGTACTTC.

The rearrangement uses TRBV21-1 and TRBJ2-5; TRBD1 is taken as the D call from the table, unchecked against the DNA. TRBV21-1 is recorded as a pseudogene. The CDR3 spans 15 residues. The chain's CDR3 is CASSRNGQKQETQYF. Here the CDR3 DNA reads TGTGCCAGCAGCAGGAACGGACAGAAGCAAGAGACCCAGTACTTC.

In this sample, this clone turned up a few times. V gene TRBV5-5 combines with J gene TRBJ1-1; 7 bases align to TRBD1. J lost 4 bases, V lost 1 base, and 7 bases had no gene match. This CDR3 contains 15 residues. Germline assignment: CDR1 SGHKS and CDR2 YYEKEE (reference sequence). As DNA, the CDR3 is TGTGCCAGCAGCTTGATAAGCAGGGGGATCACTGAAGCTTTCTTT. This encodes CASSLISRGITEAFF. Filled out from reference TRBV5-5 and TRBJ1-1, the complete variable domain reads DAGVTQSPTHLIKTRGQQVTLRCSPISGHKSVSWYQQVLGQGPQFIFQYYEKEERGRGNFPDRFSARQFPNYSSELNVNALLLGDSALYLCASSLISRGITEAFFGQGTRLTVV.

The V and J genes are TRBV10-3 and TRBJ1-2; TRBD1 aligns across 11 bases. With V trimmed by 7 bases and J by 4 bases, 5 bases remained unmatched. The CDR3 sequence is 14 residues long. Germline V gene data show CDR1 as ENHRY and CDR2 as SYGVKD. The CDR3 sequence: CAINLGTGGYGYTF. The DNA of the CDR3 is TGTGCCATCAACCTAGGGACAGGGGGCTATGGCTACACCTTC.

This chain links TRBV6-4 with TRBJ2-2, with 8 bases identical to TRBD1. The junction had 1 base not matched to a gene; V was cut back by 3 bases and J by 4 bases. Germline V gene sequence: CDR1 MRHNA, CDR2 SNTAGT. The CDR3 is 14 residues long. CDR3 sequence (DNA): TGTGCCAGCAGTGAAACAGGGGGCACCGGGGAGCTGTTTTTT. Amino acid sequence: CASSETGGTGELFF.

The V call is TRBV18, the J call TRBJ1-2; 7 bases match TRBD1. CDR3 size: 13 residues. V shed 4 bases and J 4 bases; nucleotides not matched to a gene: 3. Per the germline V gene, CDR1 is KGHSH and CDR2 is LQKENI. In nucleotides, the CDR3 is TGTGCCAGCTCACGGGGGGACAGCTATGGCTACACCTTC. This gives the protein CASSRGDSYGYTF.